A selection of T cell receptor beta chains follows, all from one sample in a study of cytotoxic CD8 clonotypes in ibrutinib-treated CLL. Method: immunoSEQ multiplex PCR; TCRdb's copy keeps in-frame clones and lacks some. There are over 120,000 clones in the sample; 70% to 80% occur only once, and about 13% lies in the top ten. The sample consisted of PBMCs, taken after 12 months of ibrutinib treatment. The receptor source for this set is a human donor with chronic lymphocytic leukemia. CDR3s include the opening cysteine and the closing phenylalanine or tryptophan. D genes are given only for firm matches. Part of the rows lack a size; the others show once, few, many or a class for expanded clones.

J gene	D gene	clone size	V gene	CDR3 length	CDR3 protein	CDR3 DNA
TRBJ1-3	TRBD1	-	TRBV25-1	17	CASSERTGARSGNTIYF	TGTGCCAGCAGTGAAAGGACAGGGGCTCGCTCTGGAAACACCATATATTTT
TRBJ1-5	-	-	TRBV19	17	CASTPLGDGAKNQPQHF	TGTGCCAGTACCCCACTCGGGGACGGGGCAAAAAATCAGCCCCAGCATTTT
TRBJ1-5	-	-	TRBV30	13	CAWSLSSNQPQHF	TGTGCCTGGAGTTTGAGTAGCAATCAGCCCCAGCATTTT
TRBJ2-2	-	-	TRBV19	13	CASSILNTGELFF	TGTGCCAGTAGTATACTCAACACCGGGGAGCTGTTTTTT
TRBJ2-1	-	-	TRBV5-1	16	CASSTGTALSYNEQFF	TGCGCCAGCAGCACCGGGACTGCTCTCTCCTACAATGAGCAGTTCTTC
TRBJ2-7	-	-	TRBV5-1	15	CASSPKLNALYEQYF	TGCGCCAGCAGCCCGAAGCTGAATGCTTTGTACGAGCAGTACTTC
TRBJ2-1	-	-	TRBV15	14	CATSRRLLVDEQFF	TGTGCCACCAGCAGGAGACTACTAGTGGATGAGCAGTTCTTC
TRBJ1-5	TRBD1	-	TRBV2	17	CASRALGAGGRNQPQHF	TGTGCCAGCCGGGCCCTCGGAGCAGGGGGACGCAATCAGCCCCAGCATTTT
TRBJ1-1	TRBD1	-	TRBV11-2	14	CASSSDREGTEAFF	TGTGCCAGCAGTTCAGACAGGGAGGGAACTGAAGCTTTCTTT
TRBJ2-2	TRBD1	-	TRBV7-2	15	CASSRGQGDTGELFF	TGTGCCAGCAGCCGTGGACAGGGGGACACCGGGGAGCTGTTTTTT
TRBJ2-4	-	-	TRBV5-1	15	CASSLTDRSKNIQYF	TGCGCCAGCAGCTTGACAGACAGGTCCAAAAACATTCAGTACTTC
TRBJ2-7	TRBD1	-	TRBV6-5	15	CASSPRTGAPYEQYF	TGTGCCAGCAGTCCAAGGACAGGGGCACCCTACGAGCAGTACTTC
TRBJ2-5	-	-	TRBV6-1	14	CASSEGFSGETQYF	TGTGCCAGCAGTGAAGGGTTCTCTGGGGAGACCCAGTACTTC
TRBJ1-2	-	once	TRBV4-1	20	CASSQVYLRGDPRTNYGYTF	TGCGCCAGCAGCCAAGTTTACCTCCGTGGAGACCCCCGCACTAACTATGGCTACACCTTC
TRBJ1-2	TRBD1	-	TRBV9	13	CASSVGTVRGYTF	TGTGCCAGCAGCGTCGGGACAGTCAGAGGCTACACCTTC
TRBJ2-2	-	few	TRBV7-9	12	CASSLETGELFF	TGTGCCAGCAGCTTAGAGACCGGGGAGCTGTTTTTT
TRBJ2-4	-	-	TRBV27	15	CASSFNSLGGNIQYF	TGTGCCAGCAGTTTCAACAGCCTGGGTGGAAACATTCAGTACTTC
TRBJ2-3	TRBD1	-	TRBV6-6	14	CASSGTVGADTQYF	TGTGCCAGCAGCGGGACAGTAGGGGCAGATACGCAGTATTTT
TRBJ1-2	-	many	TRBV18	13	CASSPGDNYGYTF	TGTGCCAGCTCACCGGGGGATAACTATGGCTACACCTTC
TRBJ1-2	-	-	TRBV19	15	CASSIDPQYWYGYTF	TGTGCCAGTAGTATAGATCCGCAGTACTGGTATGGCTACACCTTC
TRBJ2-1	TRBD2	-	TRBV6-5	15	CASSYASGGPGEQFF	TGTGCCAGCAGTTACGCATCGGGAGGGCCGGGTGAGCAGTTCTTC
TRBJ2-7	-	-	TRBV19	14	CASQKHPRSDEQYF	TGTGCCAGTCAGAAACATCCGAGGTCTGACGAGCAGTACTTC
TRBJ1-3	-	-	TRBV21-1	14	CASSKQSSGNTIYF	TGTGCCAGCAGCAAGCAGAGTTCTGGAAACACCATATATTTT
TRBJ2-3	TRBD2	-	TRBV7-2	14	CASGGGSSPDTQYF	TGTGCCAGCGGCGGCGGGAGTTCCCCAGATACGCAGTATTTT
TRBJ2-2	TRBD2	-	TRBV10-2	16	CAIWTSGSSRSGELFF	TGCGCCATCTGGACTAGCGGGAGTTCGAGATCCGGGGAGCTGTTTTTT
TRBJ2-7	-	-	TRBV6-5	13	CASSLGGRYEQYF	TGTGCCAGCAGCCTCGGGGGGCGATACGAGCAGTACTTC
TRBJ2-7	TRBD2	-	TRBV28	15	CASSSGGTSSYEQYF	TGTGCCAGCAGTTCGGGGGGAACTAGCTCCTACGAGCAGTACTTC
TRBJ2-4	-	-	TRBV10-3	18	CAISESLDGRLAKNIQYF	TGTGCCATCAGTGAGTCGTTGGACGGCCGTTTAGCCAAAAACATTCAGTACTTC
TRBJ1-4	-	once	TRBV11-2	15	CASRKTPATNEKLFF	TGTGCCAGCAGAAAGACACCGGCAACTAATGAAAAACTGTTTTTT
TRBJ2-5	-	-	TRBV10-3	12	CAHGATEETQYF	TGTGCTCACGGGGCGACCGAAGAGACCCAGTACTTC
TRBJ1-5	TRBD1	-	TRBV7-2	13	CASKQGAEQPQHF	TGTGCCAGCAAACAGGGGGCAGAACAGCCCCAGCATTTT
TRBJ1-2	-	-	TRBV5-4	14	CANANRAGLHGYTF	TGTGCCAACGCAAATAGGGCAGGGTTGCATGGCTACACCTTC
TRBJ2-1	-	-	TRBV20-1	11	CSAAWGTEQFF	TGCAGTGCAGCATGGGGCACTGAGCAGTTCTTC
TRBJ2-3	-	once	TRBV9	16	CASSARLGGYTDTQYF	TGTGCCAGCAGCGCCCGATTGGGGGGCTACACAGATACGCAGTATTTT
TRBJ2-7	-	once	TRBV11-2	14	CASSLAGSSYEQYF	TGTGCCAGCAGCTTGGCGGGCTCCTCCTACGAGCAGTACTTC
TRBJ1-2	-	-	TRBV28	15	CASTLFRGGGHGYTF	TGTGCCAGCACCCTATTCAGGGGTGGGGGGCATGGCTACACCTTC
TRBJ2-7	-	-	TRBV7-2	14	CASSLAREPYEQYF	TGTGCCAGCAGCTTAGCTCGGGAGCCCTACGAGCAGTACTTC
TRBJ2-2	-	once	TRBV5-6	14	CASSLPGNTGELFF	TGTGCCAGCAGCTTGCCAGGGAACACCGGGGAGCTGTTTTTT
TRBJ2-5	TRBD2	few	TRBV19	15	CASSRTSGDQETQYF	TGTGCCAGTAGTCGGACTAGCGGGGACCAAGAGACCCAGTACTTC
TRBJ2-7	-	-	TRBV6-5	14	CASSYVPGSYEQYF	TGTGCCAGCAGTTACGTGCCTGGATCCTACGAGCAGTACTTC
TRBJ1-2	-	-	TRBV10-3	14	CAISESLSDYGYTF	TGTGCCATCAGTGAGTCTCTGTCGGACTATGGCTACACCTTC
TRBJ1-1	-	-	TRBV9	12	CASSGSNTEAFF	TGTGCCAGCAGCGGATCGAACACTGAAGCTTTCTTT
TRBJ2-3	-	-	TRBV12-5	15	CASGPRGPSTDTQYF	TGTGCTAGTGGTCCCCGTGGACCCTCCACAGATACGCAGTATTTT
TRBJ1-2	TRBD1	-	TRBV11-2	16	CASSYDRTGRFGGYTF	TGTGCCAGCAGCTACGATAGGACAGGGCGGTTCGGAGGCTACACCTTC
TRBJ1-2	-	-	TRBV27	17	CASSAQGVARGLYGYTF	TGTGCCAGCAGTGCCCAAGGAGTCGCCCGGGGCCTCTATGGCTACACCTTC
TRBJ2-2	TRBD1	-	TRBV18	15	CASSPWTGDTGELFF	TGTGCCAGCTCACCATGGACAGGGGACACCGGGGAGCTGTTTTTT
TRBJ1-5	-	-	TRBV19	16	CASSPDWTYSNQPQHF	TGTGCCAGTAGCCCAGACTGGACATATAGCAATCAGCCCCAGCATTTT
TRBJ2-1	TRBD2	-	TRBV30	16	CAWRRKGLAGEGEQFF	TGTGCCTGGAGGAGGAAAGGACTAGCGGGAGAGGGGGAGCAGTTCTTC